The source of this T cell receptor (beta chain) is a study of liver allograft versus peripheral blood T cells. Study context: The authors compared T cell receptor repertoires in transplanted livers with those in the peripheral blood of recipients. General study findings and limits: Liver allograft T cell receptor repertoires were reported to differ from peripheral blood repertoires.

V gave up 1 base and J gave up 6 bases; unmatched junction bases: 0. CDR3 length: 12 amino acids. Germline CDR1 is DFQATT and CDR2 is SNEGSKA (reference sequence). Each CDR3 protein gets one entry after TCRdb re-called the reads with MiXCR. The profile shows about 14,000 distinct CDR3 sequences, approximately 22% of them singletons. With regard to this clonotype: The antigen remains undetermined.

The clonotype was recovered from a human patient who had a liver transplant. Among the T cells, some may be from the graft donor. The J gene is TRBJ1-1, the V gene TRBV20-1; 9 positions agree with TRBD1. The CDR3 DNA reads as TGCAGTGCTAGAGGGACAGGGGCTGAAGCTTTCTTT. This sequence encodes CSARGTGAEAFF.